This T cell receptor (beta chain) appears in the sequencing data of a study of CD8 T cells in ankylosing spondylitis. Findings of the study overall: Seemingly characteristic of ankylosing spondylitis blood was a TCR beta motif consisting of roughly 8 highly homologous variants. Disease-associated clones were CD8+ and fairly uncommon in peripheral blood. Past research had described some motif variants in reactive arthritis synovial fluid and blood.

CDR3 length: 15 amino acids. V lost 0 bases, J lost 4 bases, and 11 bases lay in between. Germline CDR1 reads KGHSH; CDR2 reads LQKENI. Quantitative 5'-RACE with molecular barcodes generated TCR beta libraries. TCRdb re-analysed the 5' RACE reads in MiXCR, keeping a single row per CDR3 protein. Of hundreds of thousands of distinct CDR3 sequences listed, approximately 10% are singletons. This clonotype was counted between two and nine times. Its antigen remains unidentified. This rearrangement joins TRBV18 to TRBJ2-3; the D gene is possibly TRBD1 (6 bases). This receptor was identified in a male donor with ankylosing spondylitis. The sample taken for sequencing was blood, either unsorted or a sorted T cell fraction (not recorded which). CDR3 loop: CASSPPAGAADTQYF. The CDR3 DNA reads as TGTGCCAGCTCACCACCGGCAGGGGCGGCAGATACGCAGTATTTT.